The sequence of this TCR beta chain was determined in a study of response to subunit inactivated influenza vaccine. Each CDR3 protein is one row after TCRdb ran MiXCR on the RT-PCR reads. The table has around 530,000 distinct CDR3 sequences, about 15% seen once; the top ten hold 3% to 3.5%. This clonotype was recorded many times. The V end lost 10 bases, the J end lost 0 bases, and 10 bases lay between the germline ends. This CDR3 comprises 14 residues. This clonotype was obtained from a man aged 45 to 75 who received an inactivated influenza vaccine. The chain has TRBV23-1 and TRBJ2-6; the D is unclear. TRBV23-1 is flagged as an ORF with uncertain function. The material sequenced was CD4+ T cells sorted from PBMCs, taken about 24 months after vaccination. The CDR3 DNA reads TGCGCCAACTACAGCCTCTCTGGGGCCAACGTCCTGACTTTC. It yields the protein CANYSLSGANVLTF.